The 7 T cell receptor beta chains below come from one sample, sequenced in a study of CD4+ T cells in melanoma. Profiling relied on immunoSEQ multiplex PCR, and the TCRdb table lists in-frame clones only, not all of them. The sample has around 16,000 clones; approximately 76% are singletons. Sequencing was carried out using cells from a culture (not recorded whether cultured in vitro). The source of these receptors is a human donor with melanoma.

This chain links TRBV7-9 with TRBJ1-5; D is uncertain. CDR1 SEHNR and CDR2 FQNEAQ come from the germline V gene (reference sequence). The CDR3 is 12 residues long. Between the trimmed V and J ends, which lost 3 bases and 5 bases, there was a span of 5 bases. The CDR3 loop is CASSFGDQPQHF. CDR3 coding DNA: TGTGCCAGCAGCTTCGGGGATCAGCCCCAGCATTTT.

The CDR3 DNA follows: TGTGCCAGCAGCCCCTTCCACGAGGGAGGGGCAGATACGCAGTATTTT. Its protein product is CASSPFHEGGADTQYF. The genes are TRBV7-2 and TRBJ2-3; 7 bases agree with TRBD2. Germline V gene lookup returns CDR1 SGHTA and CDR2 FQGNSA. CDR3 length equals 16 residues. After removal of 5 bases from V and 4 bases from J, the junction contained 12 bases not matched to a gene.

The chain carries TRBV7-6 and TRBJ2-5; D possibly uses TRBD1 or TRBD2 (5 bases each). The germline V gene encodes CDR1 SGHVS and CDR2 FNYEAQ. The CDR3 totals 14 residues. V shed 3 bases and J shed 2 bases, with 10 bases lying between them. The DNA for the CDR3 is TGTGCCAGCAGCTTCATAGAGGGGCAAGAGACCCAGTACTTC. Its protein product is CASSFIEGQETQYF.

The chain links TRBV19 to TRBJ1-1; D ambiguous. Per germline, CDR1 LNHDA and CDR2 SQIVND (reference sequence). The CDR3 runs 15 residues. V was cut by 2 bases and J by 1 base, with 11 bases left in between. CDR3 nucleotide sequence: TGTGCCAGTAGTATACAGTCGAACTGGAACACTGAAGCTTTCTTT. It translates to CASSIQSNWNTEAFF.

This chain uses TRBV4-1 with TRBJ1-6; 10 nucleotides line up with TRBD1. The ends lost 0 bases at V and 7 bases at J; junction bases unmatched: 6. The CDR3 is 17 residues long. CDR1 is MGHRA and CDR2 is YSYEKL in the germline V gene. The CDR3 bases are TGCGCCAGCAGCCAAGAGAGGGGACAGGGGACCAATTCACCCCTCCACTTT. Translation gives CASSQERGQGTNSPLHF.

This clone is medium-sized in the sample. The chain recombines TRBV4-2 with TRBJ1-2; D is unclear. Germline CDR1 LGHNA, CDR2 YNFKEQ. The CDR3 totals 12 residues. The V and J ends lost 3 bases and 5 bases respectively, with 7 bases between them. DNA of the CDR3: TGTGCCAGCAGCCAGGCGTTATATGGCTACACCTTC. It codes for CASSQALYGYTF.

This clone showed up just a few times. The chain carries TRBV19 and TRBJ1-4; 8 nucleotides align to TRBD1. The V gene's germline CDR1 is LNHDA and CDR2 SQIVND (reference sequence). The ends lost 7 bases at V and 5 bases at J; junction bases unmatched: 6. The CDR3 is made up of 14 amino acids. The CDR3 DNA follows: TGTGCCAGTAAAACGGGACAGGTCAATGAAAAACTGTTTTTT. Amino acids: CASKTGQVNEKLFF.